This TCR beta chain was retrieved from a study of blood T cell repertoires in COVID-19 (dated by TCRdb to the early 2020s). Study-wide context: The collaborator samples originated in the United States, Italy and Spain and spanned the acute and convalescent phases of COVID-19. The material from the prospective study consisted of cDNA or gDNA derived from T cells, B-cell-depleted T cells, or PBMCs. Deeply sampled blood TCRbeta repertoires from subjects exposed to, actively infected with, or recovered from COVID-19 were included in the dataset. The repertoires were released in a freely available public database meant as a resource for research on the immune response to SARS-CoV-2. Samples came from the ongoing ImmuneRACE study (first 160 participants) plus 1,254 subjects from 6 global collaborators. Nearly every sample came with metadata listing a de-identified subject ID, COVID-19 status, age in years and sex. Where HLA class I and class II types were available, the types were taken from metadata supplied by the sample provider, not from assay-based typing. Overall results and qualifications from the work: How much clinical and demographic metadata was included differed by source and by participant, and the metadata was provided uncurated.

Participants in the prospective study were enrolled through a virtual design, were aged about 18 to 89 years, and lived in roughly 24 United States geographic areas. In the prospective study, cohorts were assigned on the basis of participant-reported clinical history obtained from a screening survey and a study questionnaire. Each participant in the prospective study had whole blood, serum and a nasopharyngeal or oropharyngeal swab collected by mobile phlebotomists. Additional blood draws and questionnaires over a roughly two-month period could optionally be provided by prospective study participants. Prospective study blood samples were shipped either frozen or at room temperature before DNA extraction. Remarks on this clone: Its antigen remains unidentified. No base quality values were provided; no much bigger clone lies one nucleotide off.

V is cut by 0 bases and J by 1 base, and the space between the germline ends is 7 bases. The CDR3 numbers 14 residues from cysteine through phenylalanine. Kept here is only the CDR3 DNA, which spans 42 bases and is read in frame from base 1. Looking up the germline V gene yields CDR1 SGDLS and CDR2 YYNGEE. The immunoSEQ Assay, a bias-controlled multiplex PCR, was used to amplify TCRbeta CDR3 regions from genomic DNA. Per the authors' processing: The number of nucleated cells in each sample was estimated by amplification of reference gene primers within the assay. Sequence reads were collapsed and filtered to measure the absolute abundance of every unique TCRbeta CDR3 rearrangement. For each sample, productive Simpson clonality was calculated by taking the square root of Simpson's diversity index across productive rearrangements. TCRdb re-hosts the immuneACCESS table, in-frame sequences only. Its copies lack some clones; in the studies checked, an unresolved V gene accounts for under half of them, and the cause for the rest is not known. V and J calls plus clone size are reproduced from that table; the DNA served to infer D and trimming. In this sample the table shows 200,000 or so clones, just over 85% of which occur a single time. The ten biggest clones cover around 3.5% of the sample.

The chain employs TRBV9 and TRBJ1-1; a confident D gene designation cannot be given. Sequences were obtained from PBMCs or T cells enriched from blood (not recorded which). The source is a woman aged 35 to 49 with acute COVID-19. The CDR3: CASSVAQENTEAFF. Here is the DNA: TGTGCCAGCAGCGTAGCTCAGGAGAACACTGAAGCTTTCTTT. Reference TRBV9 and TRBJ1-1 genes cover what lies past the CDR3, so the full variable domain is DSGVTQTPKHLITATGQRVTLRCSPRSGDLSVYWYQQSLDQGLQFLIQYYNGEERAKGNILERFSAQQFPDLHSELNLSSLELGDSALYFCASSVAQENTEAFFGQGTRLTVV.